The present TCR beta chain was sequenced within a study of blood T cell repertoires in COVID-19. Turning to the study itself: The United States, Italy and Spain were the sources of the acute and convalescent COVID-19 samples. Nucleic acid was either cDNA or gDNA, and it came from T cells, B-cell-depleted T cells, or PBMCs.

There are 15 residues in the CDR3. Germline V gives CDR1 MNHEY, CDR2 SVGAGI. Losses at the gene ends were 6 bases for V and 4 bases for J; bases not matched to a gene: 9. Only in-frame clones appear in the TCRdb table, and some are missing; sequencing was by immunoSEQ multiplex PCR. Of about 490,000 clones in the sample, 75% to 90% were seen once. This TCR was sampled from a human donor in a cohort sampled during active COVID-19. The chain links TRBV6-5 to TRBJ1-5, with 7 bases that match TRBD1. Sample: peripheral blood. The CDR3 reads CASSDRQGGNQPQHF. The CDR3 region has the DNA TGTGCCAGCAGCGACAGACAGGGAGGAAATCAGCCCCAGCATTTT.